Below are 5 T cell receptor beta chains sequenced from a single sample in a study of blood T cells in healthy people across ages. The use of a sample-barcoded 5' primer and a J-beta primer mix characterized a second PCR of roughly 6 to 11 cycles. TCRdb analysed the 5' RACE reads with MiXCR anew, one entry per CDR3 protein. The table records about a million distinct CDR3 sequences, just over 50% of them present only once. Sample: blood. The receptor source for this set is a woman aged 55 to 70 in good health.

The rearrangement links TRBV21-1 to TRBJ2-7. TRBV21-1 is annotated as a pseudogene. CDR3 length equals 17 residues. The CDR3 coding sequence is TGTGCCAGCAGCAAAGAATATCAAGGCGGGAGCTCCTACGAGCAGTACTTC. Translating it yields CASSKEYQGGSSYEQYF.

In its sample, this clonotype was seen a few times. V is TRBV29-1 and J is TRBJ2-1; D is perhaps TRBD2 (6 bases). The germline gives CDR1 SQVTM, CDR2 ANQGSEA. This CDR3 contains 17 residues. Trimming took 4 bases from V and 2 from J, leaving 21 bases between them. CDR3 loop: CSVGATKGLPPYNEQFF. In DNA, the CDR3 is TGCAGCGTTGGGGCCACCAAGGGACTGCCTCCCTACAATGAGCAGTTCTTC.

This clonotype appeared a few times. V usage is TRBV5-1 and J usage is TRBJ2-5; 8 bases fit TRBD1. This CDR3 has 15 residues. CDR1 is SGHRS, CDR2 YFSETQ, per germline. V lost 4 bases to trimming and J lost 4 bases; unmatched junction nucleotides: 9. The DNA for the CDR3 is TGCGCCAGCAGCCCGACAGGGGTATATGGAGAGACCCAGTACTTC. This codes for CASSPTGVYGETQYF.

This sequence joins TRBV28 and TRBJ2-5, with D unclear. CDR3 length equals 11 residues. Germline CDR1 is MDHEN and CDR2 is SYDVKM. With 6 bases removed from V and 5 bases from J, the gap between germline ends came to 7 bases. The CDR3 DNA reads TGTGCCAGCAGCAAGTGGGAGACCCAGTACTTC. This translates into CASSKWETQYF.

This chain links TRBV15 with TRBJ2-1; 7 nucleotides match TRBD1. The V gene end was trimmed by 3 bases and the J gene end by 4 bases; junction bases not matched to a gene: 6. The germline gives CDR1 LNHNV, CDR2 YYDKDF (reference sequence). The CDR3 spans 15 residues. The DNA for the CDR3 is TGTGCCACCAGCAGCCCGGGACAGTTTTACAATGAGCAGTTCTTC. Its translation is CATSSPGQFYNEQFF.